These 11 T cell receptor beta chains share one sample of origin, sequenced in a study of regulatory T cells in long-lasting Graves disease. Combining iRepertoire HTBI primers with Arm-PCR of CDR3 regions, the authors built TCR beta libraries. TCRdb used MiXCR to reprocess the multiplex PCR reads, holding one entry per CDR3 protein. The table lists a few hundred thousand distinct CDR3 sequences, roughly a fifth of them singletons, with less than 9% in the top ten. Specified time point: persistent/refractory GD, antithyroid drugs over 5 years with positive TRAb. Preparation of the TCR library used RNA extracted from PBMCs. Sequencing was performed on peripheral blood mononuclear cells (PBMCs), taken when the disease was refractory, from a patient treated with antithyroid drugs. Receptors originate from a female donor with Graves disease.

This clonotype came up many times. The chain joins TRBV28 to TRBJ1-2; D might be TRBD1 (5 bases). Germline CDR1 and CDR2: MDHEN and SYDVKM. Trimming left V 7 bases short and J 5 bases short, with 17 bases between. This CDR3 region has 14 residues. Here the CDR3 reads CASTLLLRGYGYTF. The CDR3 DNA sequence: TGTGCCAGCACCCTACTGTTACGGGGGTATGGCTACACCTTC.

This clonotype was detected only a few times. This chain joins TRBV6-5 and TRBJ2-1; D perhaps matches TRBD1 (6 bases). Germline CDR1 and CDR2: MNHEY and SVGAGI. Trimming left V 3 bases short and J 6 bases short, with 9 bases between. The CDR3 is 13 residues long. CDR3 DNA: TGTGCCAGCAGTTATGGCAGGGGCAATGAGCAGTTCTTC. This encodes CASSYGRGNEQFF.

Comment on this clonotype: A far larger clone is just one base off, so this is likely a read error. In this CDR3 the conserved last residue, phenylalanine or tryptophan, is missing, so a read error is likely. The CDR3 spells CASSPWAPTDTQYL. The CDR3 region has the DNA TGTGCCAGCAGCCCTTGGGCCCCCACAGATACGCAGTATCTT. The chain recombines TRBV11-3 with TRBJ2-3; no clear D. The CDR3 sequence is 14 residues long. Germline V gene sequence: CDR1 SGHNT, CDR2 YENEEA. V was shortened by 5 bases and J by 2 bases, with 11 bases between the two germline ends.

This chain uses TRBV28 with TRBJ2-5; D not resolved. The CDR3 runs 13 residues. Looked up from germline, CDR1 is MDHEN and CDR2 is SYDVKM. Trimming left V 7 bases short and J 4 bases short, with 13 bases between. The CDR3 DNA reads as TGTGCCAGCAACCAAGGATTTCGAGAGACCCAGTACTTC. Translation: CASNQGFRETQYF.

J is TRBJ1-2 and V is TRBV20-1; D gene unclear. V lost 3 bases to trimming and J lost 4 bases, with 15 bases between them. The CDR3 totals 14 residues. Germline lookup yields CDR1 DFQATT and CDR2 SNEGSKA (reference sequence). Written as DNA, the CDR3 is TGCAGTGCTAGTCGGGGTATACAGACCTATGGCTACACCTTC. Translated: CSASRGIQTYGYTF.

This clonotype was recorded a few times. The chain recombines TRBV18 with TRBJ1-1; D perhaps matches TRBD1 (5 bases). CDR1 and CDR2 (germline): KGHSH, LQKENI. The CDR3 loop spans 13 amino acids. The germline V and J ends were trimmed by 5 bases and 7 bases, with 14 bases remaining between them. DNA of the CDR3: TGTGCCAGCTCATCCGGGACCGACAATGAAGCTTTCTTT. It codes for CASSSGTDNEAFF.

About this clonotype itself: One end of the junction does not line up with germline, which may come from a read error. CDR3 residues: CSARDSRVYYEQCF. CDR3 in DNA: TGCAGTGCTAGGGACAGCAGGGTCTACTACGAGCAGTGCTTC. The gene calls are TRBV20-1 and TRBJ2-7; tentatively, D is TRBD1 (6 bases). Germline loops: CDR1 DFQATT, CDR2 SNEGSKA (reference sequence). The CDR3 covers 14 residues.

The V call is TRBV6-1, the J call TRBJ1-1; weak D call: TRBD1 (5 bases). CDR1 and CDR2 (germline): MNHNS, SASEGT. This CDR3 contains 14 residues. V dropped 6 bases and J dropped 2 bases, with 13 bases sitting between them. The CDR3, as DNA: TGTGCCAGCAGGAAACATGACAGAAACACTGAAGCTTTCTTT. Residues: CASRKHDRNTEAFF.

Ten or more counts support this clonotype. The CDR3 DNA is TGTGCCAGCAGCTTAAGGGGGACACGGACTGAAGCTTTCTTT. The encoded protein is CASSLRGTRTEAFF. V gene TRBV11-2 combines with J gene TRBJ1-1; possible D gene TRBD1, 6 bases. Germline V gene sequence: CDR1 SGHAT, CDR2 FQNNGV. V lost 2 bases to trimming and J lost 5 bases, with 12 bases between them. The CDR3 consists of 14 residues.

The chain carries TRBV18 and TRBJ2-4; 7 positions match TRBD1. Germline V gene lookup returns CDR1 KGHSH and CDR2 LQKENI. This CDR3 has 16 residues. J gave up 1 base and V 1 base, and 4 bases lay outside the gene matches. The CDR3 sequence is CASSPHDRAAKNIQYF. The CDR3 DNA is TGTGCCAGCTCACCACACGACAGGGCTGCCAAAAACATTCAGTACTTC.

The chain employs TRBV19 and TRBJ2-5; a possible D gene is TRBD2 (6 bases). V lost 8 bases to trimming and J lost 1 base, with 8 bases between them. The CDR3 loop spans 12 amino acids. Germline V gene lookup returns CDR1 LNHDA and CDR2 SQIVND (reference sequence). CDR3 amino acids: CASWDFQETQYF. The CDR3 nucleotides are TGTGCCAGTTGGGACTTCCAAGAGACCCAGTACTTC.